The 7 T cell receptor beta chains listed next were all sequenced from one sample in a study of T cells in Graves' hyperthyroidism and ophthalmopathy. Amplified TCR beta CDR3 regions derived from RNA transcripts. Carried out on the TCR CDR3, a first-round RT-PCR used the HTBI primer set. TCRdb itself ran the multiplex PCR reads through MiXCR, one entry per CDR3 protein. The table includes some 180,000 distinct CDR3 sequences, about a sixth detected once. Sequenced input: blood. The origin of the receptors is a woman in her forties or fifties with Graves' hyperthyroidism.

This clonotype was seen only a few times. The chain has TRBV2 and TRBJ2-1, with D possibly being TRBD1 or TRBD2 (6 bases each). CDR3 length: 17 residues. Trimming shortened V by 10 bases and J by 3 bases, and 25 bases separated the two germline ends. Germline lookup yields CDR1 SNHLY and CDR2 FYNNEI. CDR3 amino acids: CAKGDRELERYYNEQFF. DNA for the CDR3: TGTGCCAAGGGGGATCGGGAGCTAGAACGGTACTACAATGAGCAGTTCTTC.

This clonotype was recorded many times. The V call is TRBV27, the J call TRBJ2-1; D may be TRBD2 (6 bases). This CDR3 spans 13 amino acids. Germline lookup yields CDR1 MNHEY and CDR2 SMNVEV (reference sequence). Trimming took off 6 bases at V and 4 bases at J, with 10 bases between the two ends. The CDR3 nucleotides are TGTGCCAGCAGCTATAGCGGATACAATGAGCAGTTCTTC. Translating gives CASSYSGYNEQFF.

This chain joins TRBV20-1 and TRBJ2-7; tentative D call: TRBD2 (5 bases). Germline CDR1 DFQATT, CDR2 SNEGSKA (reference sequence). V dropped 4 bases and J dropped 1 base, with 14 bases sitting between them. This CDR3 is built from 14 residues. CDR3 residues: CSAKRGSLSYEQYF. CDR3 nucleotide sequence: TGCAGTGCTAAGAGAGGGTCGCTTTCCTACGAGCAGTACTTC.

At least ten counts were recorded for this clonotype. This chain uses TRBV5-8 with TRBJ1-1; D gene unclear. This CDR3 is built from 14 residues. The germline CDR1 and CDR2 sequences are SGHTS and YDEGEE. V shed 0 bases and J shed 4 bases, with 10 bases lying between them. The CDR3 protein is CASSLEQQSTEAFF. In DNA, the CDR3 is TGTGCCAGCAGCTTGGAACAGCAGAGCACTGAAGCTTTCTTT.

The chain employs TRBV14 and TRBJ2-3; D is unclear. The CDR3 length is 12 residues. The germline V and J ends were trimmed by 0 bases and 8 bases, with 6 bases remaining between them. Looked up from germline, CDR1 is SGHDN and CDR2 is FVKESK. This CDR3 is CASSQDARTQYF. The CDR3 DNA sequence: TGTGCCAGCAGCCAAGATGCTCGTACGCAGTATTTT.

This clonotype came up many times. The genes are TRBV18 and TRBJ2-7, with a possible D match to TRBD1 (6 bases). Germline loops: CDR1 KGHSH, CDR2 LQKENI. The CDR3 sequence is 15 residues long. V was pared by 3 bases and J by 4 bases, with 16 bases between. The CDR3 sequence is CASSPWPGVVYEQYF. The CDR3 DNA reads TGTGCCAGCTCACCTTGGCCAGGGGTTGTTTACGAGCAGTACTTC.

This clonotype was counted only a few times. The gene calls are TRBV6-4 and TRBJ1-5; 7 bases are shared with TRBD1. Germline V gene lookup returns CDR1 MRHNA and CDR2 SNTAGT. The CDR3 spans 14 residues. V lost 8 bases to trimming and J lost 0 bases; unmatched junction nucleotides: 4. The CDR3 spells CASPDRNSNQPQHF. CDR3 in DNA: TGTGCCAGCCCGGACAGGAATAGCAATCAGCCCCAGCATTTT.